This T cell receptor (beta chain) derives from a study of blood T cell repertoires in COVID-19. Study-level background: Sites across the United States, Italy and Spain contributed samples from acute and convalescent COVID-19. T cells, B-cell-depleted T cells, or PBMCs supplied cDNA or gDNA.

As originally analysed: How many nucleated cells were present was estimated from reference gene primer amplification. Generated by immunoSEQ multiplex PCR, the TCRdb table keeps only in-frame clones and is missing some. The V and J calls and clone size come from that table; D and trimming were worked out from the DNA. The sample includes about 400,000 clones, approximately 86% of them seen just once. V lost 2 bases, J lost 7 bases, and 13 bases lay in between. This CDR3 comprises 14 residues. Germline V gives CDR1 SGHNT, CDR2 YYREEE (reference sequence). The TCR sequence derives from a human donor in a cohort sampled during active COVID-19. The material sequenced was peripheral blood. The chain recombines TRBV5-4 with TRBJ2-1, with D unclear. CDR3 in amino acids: CASSFAQRLNEQFF. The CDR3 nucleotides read TGTGCCAGCAGCTTTGCGCAACGCCTGAATGAGCAGTTCTTC.